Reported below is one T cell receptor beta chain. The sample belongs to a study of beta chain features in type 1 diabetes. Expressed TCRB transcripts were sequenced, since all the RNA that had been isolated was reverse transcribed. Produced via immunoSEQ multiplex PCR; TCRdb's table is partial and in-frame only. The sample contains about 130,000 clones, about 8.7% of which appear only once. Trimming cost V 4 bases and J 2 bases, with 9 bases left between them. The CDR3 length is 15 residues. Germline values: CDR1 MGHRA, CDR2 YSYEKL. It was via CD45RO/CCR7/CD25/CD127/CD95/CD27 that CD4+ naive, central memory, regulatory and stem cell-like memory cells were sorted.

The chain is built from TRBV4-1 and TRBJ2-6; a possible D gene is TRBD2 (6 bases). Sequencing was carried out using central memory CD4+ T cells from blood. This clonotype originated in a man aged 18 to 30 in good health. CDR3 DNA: TGCGCCAGCAGCCCCCCGGGGGCTGGGGCCAACGTCCTGACTTTC. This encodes CASSPPGAGANVLTF.